Presented here are 23 T cell receptor beta chains from one specimen sequenced in a study of CD8+CD57+ T cells in acquired aplastic anemia. Researchers used genomic DNA as the template to profile TCR beta VDJ and CDR3. In TCRdb, the reads were re-called with MiXCR into one record per CDR3 protein. This sample has about 190,000 distinct CDR3 sequences, with 50% to 75% found just once. The sample was sorted CD4+, CD8+, or CD8+CD57+ T cells (not recorded which) from PBMCs. The origin of the receptors is a human donor with severe aplastic anemia or a healthy control (not recorded which).

This rearrangement joins TRBV20-1 to TRBJ1-5; perhaps TRBD1 as D (5 bases). From germline, CDR1 is DFQATT and CDR2 SNEGSKA (reference sequence). The CDR3 consists of 17 residues. V shed 1 base and J shed 7 bases, with 23 bases lying between them. The CDR3 reads CSARGETVYDYEQPQHF. DNA of the CDR3: TGCAGTGCTAGAGGCGAGACAGTTTATGACTACGAGCAGCCCCAGCATTTT.

This chain links TRBV29-1 with TRBJ1-2; TRBD1 matches at 7 bases. Losses at the gene ends were 4 bases for V and 7 bases for J; bases not matched to a gene: 3. Germline values: CDR1 SQVTM, CDR2 ANQGSEA. The CDR3 runs to 11 residues. This CDR3 is CSVGRGGGYTF. The CDR3, as DNA: TGCAGCGTTGGCAGGGGGGGTGGCTACACCTTC.

This clonotype appeared once. A junction end diverges from the germline sequence, so it may reflect a read error. This rearrangement joins TRBV9 to TRBJ1-3; D ambiguous. Germline values: CDR1 SGDLS, CDR2 YYNGEE. The CDR3 is 14 residues long. CDR3 amino acids: CASTSLGSGSTIYF. CDR3 sequence (DNA): TGTGCCAGTACCTCCCTTGGCTCTGGAAGCACCATATATTTT.

The chain has TRBV27 and TRBJ1-5, with no clear D. V lost 3 bases, J lost 6 bases, and 6 bases lay in between. The CDR3 is 12 residues long. Germline V gene sequence: CDR1 MNHEY, CDR2 SMNVEV (reference sequence). The CDR3 reads CASSFNGQPQHF. CDR3 in DNA: TGTGCCAGCAGTTTTAATGGTCAGCCCCAGCATTTT.

The genes are TRBV9 and TRBJ2-2; perhaps TRBD2 as D (6 bases). The CDR3 is made up of 13 amino acids. The V gene's germline CDR1 is SGDLS and CDR2 YYNGEE. Trimming removed 3 bases from V and 7 bases from J, with 10 bases in between. For the CDR3, the DNA is TGTGCCAGCAGCGGGGGGGAAAGCGGGGAGCTGTTTTTT. Translated, it gives CASSGGESGELFF.

The chain carries TRBV5-6 and TRBJ2-7; 7 nucleotides line up with TRBD2. The J segment lost 6 bases and the V segment lost 8 bases, leaving 14 bases of the junction unmatched. CDR3 size: 14 residues. The germline gives CDR1 SGHDT, CDR2 YYEEEE. This chain's CDR3 is CASSIGRARSEQYF. The CDR3 region has the DNA TGTGCCAGTAGTATTGGGAGGGCAAGGAGCGAGCAGTACTTC.

The chain joins TRBV7-9 to TRBJ2-7, with D tentatively TRBD1 (5 bases). V was shortened by 5 bases and J by 3 bases, with 17 bases between the two germline ends. The CDR3 contains 15 residues. CDR1 SEHNR and CDR2 FQNEAQ come from the germline V gene (reference sequence). The CDR3 sequence is CASSPAVRGNYEQYF. In DNA form, the CDR3 reads TGTGCCAGCAGCCCCGCTGTAAGGGGAAACTACGAGCAGTACTTC.

The table lists this clonotype with a few counts. V usage is TRBV29-1 and J usage is TRBJ2-1, with unresolved D. Germline assignment: CDR1 SQVTM and CDR2 ANQGSEA. The CDR3 runs 13 residues. V gave up 6 bases and J gave up 7 bases, with 16 bases separating them. Here the CDR3 reads CSVTPRDYNEQFF. In DNA, the CDR3 is TGCAGCGTGACGCCGCGTGATTATAATGAGCAGTTCTTC.

J is TRBJ2-7 and V is TRBV7-8; D possibly corresponds to TRBD1 (5 bases). This CDR3 contains 15 residues. Germline CDR1 reads SGHVS; CDR2 reads FQNEAQ. V lost 6 bases and J lost 5, with 20 bases in between. CDR3 in amino acids: CASSLGASRDNEQYF. Here the CDR3 DNA reads TGTGCCAGCAGTCTTGGGGCCTCGAGAGATAACGAGCAGTACTTC.

The chain is built from TRBV19 and TRBJ1-5; D is possibly TRBD1 (5 bases). Germline assignment: CDR1 LNHDA and CDR2 SQIVND (reference sequence). Trimming took off 6 bases at V and 11 bases at J, with 14 bases between the two ends. The CDR3 extends over 12 amino acids. CDR3 sequence: CASRAGMETQHF. In DNA form, the CDR3 reads TGTGCCAGTAGGGCAGGGATGGAGACCCAGCATTTT.

The rearrangement links TRBV24-1 to TRBJ2-1; the match to TRBD1 covers 11 bases. Trimming cost V 0 bases and J 7 bases; bases outside gene matches: 4. The CDR3 loop spans 16 amino acids. The germline V gene encodes CDR1 KGHDR and CDR2 SFDVKD. CDR3 sequence: CATSDLGQGARNEQFF. CDR3 nucleotides: TGTGCCACCAGTGATTTGGGACAGGGGGCGAGGAATGAGCAGTTCTTC.

The rearrangement joins TRBV20-1 to TRBJ2-3; D not resolved. The V gene's germline CDR1 is DFQATT and CDR2 SNEGSKA (reference sequence). Between the trimmed V and J ends, which lost 0 bases and 2 bases, there was a span of 9 bases. The CDR3 runs to 14 residues. CDR3 loop: CSARDWGNTDTQYF. CDR3 in DNA: TGCAGTGCTAGAGATTGGGGAAACACAGATACGCAGTATTTT.

The V gene is TRBV20-1, the J gene TRBJ1-2; perhaps TRBD1 as D (5 bases). Trimming removed 3 bases from V and 0 bases from J, with 8 bases in between. The V gene's germline CDR1 is DFQATT and CDR2 SNEGSKA (reference sequence). The CDR3 is 13 amino acids. The CDR3 loop is CSASLGANYGYTF. The CDR3 bases are TGCAGTGCTAGCCTAGGGGCTAACTATGGCTACACCTTC.

This clonotype was recorded only once. This sequence joins TRBV20-1 and TRBJ2-5, with 11 positions matching TRBD2. Germline CDR1 is DFQATT and CDR2 is SNEGSKA (reference sequence). After removal of 0 bases from V and 3 bases from J, the junction contained 6 bases not matched to a gene. CDR3 size: 16 residues. This CDR3 is CSARDPVSGGEETQYF. The CDR3 DNA reads as TGCAGTGCTAGAGACCCAGTTAGCGGGGGGGAAGAGACCCAGTACTTC.

V gene TRBV2 combines with J gene TRBJ1-6, with TRBD1 matching over 9 bases. CDR1 and CDR2 from the germline V gene are SNHLY and FYNNEI. After removal of 3 bases from V and 10 bases from J, the junction contained 4 bases not matched to a gene. The CDR3 contains 14 residues. DNA of the CDR3: TGTGCCAGCAGTGAGGGGACAGGGTACTCACCCCTCCACTTT. It specifies CASSEGTGYSPLHF.

Concerning this clonotype itself: The junction differs from germline at one of its ends, possibly a read error. This sequence joins TRBV10-3 and TRBJ1-1, with 7 bases aligning to TRBD1. This CDR3 region has 13 residues. The germline V gene has CDR1 ENHRY and CDR2 SYGVKD. CDR3 residues: CAINTGENTEALF. CDR3 in DNA: TGTGCCATCAATACAGGGGAGAACACTGAAGCTCTCTTC.

The genes are TRBV7-9 and TRBJ1-2, with TRBD1 identical over 10 bases. The CDR3 sequence is 17 residues long. V shed 5 bases, J shed 4 bases, and the junction held 13 bases outside the gene matches. The germline V gene encodes CDR1 SEHNR and CDR2 FQNEAQ (reference sequence). The CDR3 DNA sequence: TGTGCCAGCAGCGCGGACAGGGGGACGGTAAAGCTCTATGGCTACACCTTC. Its protein product is CASSADRGTVKLYGYTF. The complete variable domain, with remaining parts taken from reference TRBV7-9 and TRBJ1-2, reads DTGVSQNPRHKITKRGQNVTFRCDPISEHNRLYWYRQTLGQGPEFLTYFQNEAQLEKSRLLSDRFSAERPKGSFSTLEIQRTEQGDSAMYLCASSADRGTVKLYGYTFGSGTRLTVV.

This sequence joins TRBV20-1 and TRBJ1-4, with D possibly TRBD1 on 5 matching bases. V was trimmed by 3 bases and J by 5 bases, leaving 10 bases between them. Germline V gives CDR1 DFQATT, CDR2 SNEGSKA (reference sequence). The length of the CDR3 is 13 residues. The CDR3 DNA sequence: TGCAGTGCTAGCGGGGCAGGGAATGAAAAACTGTTTTTT. The encoded protein is CSASGAGNEKLFF.

The rearrangement joins TRBV7-3 to TRBJ2-1; 13 bases map to TRBD2. CDR3 length equals 14 residues. Germline CDR1 reads SGHTA; CDR2 reads FQGTGA. V lost 3 bases, J lost 9 bases, and 2 bases stayed unmatched. The CDR3 loop reads CASSLGLAGSEQFF. The CDR3 coding sequence is TGTGCCAGCAGCTTGGGACTAGCGGGGAGTGAGCAGTTCTTC.

This clonotype occurred a few times. This rearrangement joins TRBV15 to TRBJ2-7; no definite D call. CDR1 is LNHNV, CDR2 YYDKDF, per germline (reference sequence). Trimming shortened V by 3 bases and J by 5 bases, and 14 bases separated the two germline ends. The CDR3 is 14 amino acids. The CDR3 DNA is TGTGCCACCAGCAGTATAGCACAAGGCCACGAGCAGTACTTC. Its translation is CATSSIAQGHEQYF.

Comments on this clonotype: A much larger clone sits a single nucleotide away, making a read error possible. The V call is TRBV6-1, the J call TRBJ2-7, with 14 bases fitting TRBD2. Germline CDR1 MNHNS, CDR2 SASEGT. The CDR3 extends over 13 amino acids. Unmatched junction bases numbered 6, after V lost 5 bases and J lost 12 bases. The DNA for the CDR3 is TGTGCCAGCAGTTCGGGACTAGCGGGGGTTTTGTACTTC. Translating it yields CASSSGLAGVLYF.

The rearrangement uses TRBV19 and TRBJ2-3; no firm D call. The CDR3 is 13 amino acids. Looked up from germline, CDR1 is LNHDA and CDR2 is SQIVND (reference sequence). Between the trimmed V and J ends, which lost 2 bases and 4 bases, there was a span of 7 bases. The CDR3 bases are TGTGCCAGTAGTATATCCAGGTCAGATACGCAGTATTTT. It specifies CASSISRSDTQYF.

The chain couples TRBV2 to TRBJ2-7, with D possibly matching TRBD1 (5 bases). From germline, CDR1 is SNHLY and CDR2 FYNNEI. The CDR3 covers 13 residues. V lost 2 bases and J lost 7, with 12 bases in between. The CDR3: CASSETGMEEQYF. The CDR3 DNA follows: TGTGCCAGCAGTGAAACAGGAATGGAAGAGCAGTACTTC.